The 29 T cell receptor beta chains given below trace back to one sample, sequenced in a study of T cells in Graves' hyperthyroidism and ophthalmopathy (dated by TCRdb to the late 2010s). The method was multiplex PCR. Sequencing took place on an Illumina HiSeq 2000. The TCR beta CDR3 regions were amplified from the RNA transcripts. The TCR CDR3 was subjected to a first round of RT-PCR using the HTBI primer set and the Qiagen OneStep RT-PCR kit. TCRdb reanalyzed the raw reads on its own, using fastp at Q25 for trimming and MiXCR for clone calling, and kept in-frame beta chains. Rows with a matching CDR3 protein are joined into one entry that keeps the most common DNA and genes. Present in this sample are roughly 350,000 distinct CDR3 sequences, approximately 15% of which were seen just once. Roughly 24% of the sample belongs to the ten largest clones. Sequenced: blood. The receptors stem from a woman in her twenties or thirties with Graves' hyperthyroidism.

The chain carries TRBV6-1 and TRBJ2-7; D possibly corresponds to TRBD2 (5 bases). The end of the DNA is better explained by TRBJ2-1, so the J call may be wrong. Germline assignment: CDR1 MNHNS and CDR2 SASEGT. This CDR3 region has 11 residues. The CDR3 sequence: CASSPGYEQFF. For the CDR3, the DNA is TGTGCCAGCAGCCCGGGGTACGAGCAGTTCTTC.

A few counts support this clonotype. This chain links TRBV2 with TRBJ2-3, with D perhaps TRBD1 (6 bases). The CDR3 covers 15 residues. V lost 3 bases and J 0 bases, leaving 10 bases between the germline ends. Looked up from germline, CDR1 is SNHLY and CDR2 is FYNNEI. CDR3 residues: CASSDGTTSTDTQYF. The CDR3 nucleotides are TGTGCCAGCAGTGATGGGACAACTAGCACAGATACGCAGTATTTT.

This clonotype was counted a few times. The chain joins TRBV6-1 to TRBJ2-1, with 9 bases fitting TRBD1. The end of the DNA is better explained by TRBJ2-7, so the J call may be wrong. Germline V CDR1 and CDR2: MNHNS, SASEGT. This CDR3 region has 15 residues. DNA of the CDR3: TGTGCCAGCACCTCGGAGGACAGGGGATTGAGTGAGCAGTACTTC. Translation: CASTSEDRGLSEQYF.

Details on this clonotype: This likely comes from a read error, as the CDR3 has no conserved phenylalanine or tryptophan at its end. The chain has TRBV6-2 or TRBV6-3 and TRBJ2-5; D unresolved. Germline values: CDR1 MNHEY, CDR2 SVGEGT. The CDR3 loop spans 15 amino acids. The V end was cut by 2 bases, the J end by 4 bases, with 14 bases between. The CDR3 DNA reads as TGTGCCAGCAGTTACCGAGGCGAGCTTACAGAGACCCAGTACCTC. Protein sequence: CASSYRGELTETQYL.

This clonotype has only a few counts. The chain carries TRBV12-3 or TRBV12-4 and TRBJ2-3, with TRBD2 as a possible D gene (6 bases). The CDR3 spans 14 residues. V lost 3 bases to trimming and J lost 4 bases, with 11 bases between them. CDR3 loop: CASSLRSGADTQYF. The CDR3 region has the DNA TGTGCCAGCAGTTTGAGGTCGGGGGCAGATACGCAGTATTTT.

V and J are TRBV2 and TRBJ2-7; D not certain. CDR1 SNHLY and CDR2 FYNNEI come from the germline V gene. V lost 4 bases and J lost 5, with 9 bases in between. This CDR3 is built from 12 residues. DNA of the CDR3: TGTGCCAGCAGTGCGGAACTAAACGAGCAGTACTTC. It codes for CASSAELNEQYF.

This sequence joins TRBV20-1 and TRBJ2-3; TRBD2 matches at 11 bases. The CDR3 consists of 16 residues. J was trimmed by 2 bases and V by 5 bases; bases with no gene match: 9. Per germline, CDR1 DFQATT and CDR2 SNEGSKA (reference sequence). The CDR3 DNA reads as TGCAGTGCTCCAGGGGTAGCGGGGGGGGTCACAGATACGCAGTATTTT. Amino acids: CSAPGVAGGVTDTQYF.

This clonotype was counted at least ten times. The chain is built from TRBV12-5 and TRBJ2-1; 9 bases match TRBD1. Germline CDR1 LGHNT, CDR2 FRNRAP. With V trimmed by 6 bases and J by 5 bases, 5 bases remained unmatched. This CDR3 spans 14 amino acids. As DNA, the CDR3 is TGTGCTAGTGGAGCCGGGACAGGGAACAATGAGCAGTTCTTC. Its translation is CASGAGTGNNEQFF.

This clonotype occurred many times. This chain links TRBV10-3 with TRBJ1-1, with D hard to call. The CDR3 has 16 residues. Trimming removed 4 bases from V and 1 base from J, with 16 bases in between. CDR1 and CDR2 from the germline V gene are ENHRY and SYGVKD. CDR3 residues: CAISGVSPARNTEAFF. In DNA, the CDR3 is TGTGCCATCAGTGGGGTATCACCCGCCCGGAACACTGAAGCTTTCTTT.

This clonotype turned up a few times. The chain joins TRBV6-2 or TRBV6-3 to TRBJ1-1; D ambiguous. The CDR3 length is 12 residues. Germline V gives CDR1 MNHEY, CDR2 SVGEGT. V was shortened by 0 bases and J by 11 bases, with 10 bases between the two germline ends. In DNA form, the CDR3 reads TGTGCCAGCAGTTACTCGTATGAGAGGGCTTTCTTT. The encoded protein is CASSYSYERAFF.

This clonotype was picked up many times. The chain couples TRBV11-2 to TRBJ1-1, with D uncertain. Trimming took off 5 bases at V and 0 bases at J, with 7 bases between the two ends. The CDR3 is made up of 13 amino acids. The V gene's germline CDR1 is SGHAT and CDR2 FQNNGV. In DNA, the CDR3 is TGTGCCAGCAGCCCTGATTTGAACACTGAAGCTTTCTTT. Residues: CASSPDLNTEAFF.

A word on this clonotype: One end of the junction fails to match germline, which may point to a read error. The chain couples TRBV5-5 to TRBJ1-2; no clear D gene. In germline, CDR1 is SGHKS, CDR2 YYEKEE (reference sequence). The CDR3 spans 14 residues. The CDR3 bases are TGTGCCAGCAGCTTCGGACGAAAAAACTGTGGCTACACCTTC. This translates into CASSFGRKNCGYTF.

This clonotype was seen more than once but under ten times. The chain uses TRBV6-6 and TRBJ2-6; the match to TRBD2 covers 9 bases. This CDR3 is built from 19 residues. After removal of 2 bases from V and 1 base from J, the junction contained 9 bases not matched to a gene. Looked up from germline, CDR1 is MNHNY and CDR2 is SVGAGI (reference sequence). The CDR3 spells CASSYGFAGGPSGANVLTF. The CDR3 region has the DNA TGTGCCAGCAGTTACGGCTTTGCGGGAGGGCCTTCTGGGGCCAACGTCCTGACTTTC.

The chain combines TRBV7-9 with TRBJ2-7, with TRBD2 matching over 12 bases. J was trimmed by 5 bases and V by 6 bases; bases with no gene match: 20. The CDR3 is made up of 19 amino acids. Germline V gives CDR1 SEHNR, CDR2 FQNEAQ (reference sequence). CDR3 DNA: TGTGCCAGCAGTCCTCCTTATACTAGCGGGAGGTCCCCTGGCCACGAGCAGTACTTC. Translation gives CASSPPYTSGRSPGHEQYF.

The sample holds many counts of this clonotype. J is TRBJ1-1 and V is TRBV7-3; 7 bases are a match to TRBD1. The ends lost 5 bases at V and 3 bases at J; junction bases unmatched: 9. Looked up from germline, CDR1 is SGHTA and CDR2 is FQGTGA. The CDR3 loop spans 15 amino acids. The CDR3 here is CASSGPGQLDTEAFF. CDR3 coding DNA: TGTGCCAGCAGCGGCCCGGGACAGCTTGACACTGAAGCTTTCTTT. The full variable domain, with the rest looked up from reference TRBV7-3 and TRBJ1-1, is GAGVSQTPSNKVTEKGKYVELRCDPISGHTALYWYRQSLGQGPEFLIYFQGTGAADDSGLPNDRFFAVRPEGSVSTLKIQRTERGDSAVYLCASSGPGQLDTEAFFGQGTRLTVV.

This clonotype was counted many times. This chain joins TRBV29-1 and TRBJ2-1, with D maybe TRBD1 (6 bases). Germline V gives CDR1 SQVTM, CDR2 ANQGSEA. V shed 0 bases and J shed 1 base, with 10 bases lying between them. The CDR3 covers 15 residues. CDR3 in amino acids: CSVEELRGSYNEQFF. The CDR3 DNA follows: TGCAGCGTTGAAGAACTGAGGGGGTCCTACAATGAGCAGTTCTTC.

This chain links TRBV20-1 with TRBJ2-3; D unclear. Trimming took 5 bases from V and 4 from J, leaving 16 bases between them. This CDR3 has 14 residues. Germline values: CDR1 DFQATT, CDR2 SNEGSKA (reference sequence). This chain's CDR3 is CSAPRASFSDTQYF. In DNA, the CDR3 is TGCAGTGCTCCTAGGGCCAGTTTCTCAGATACGCAGTATTTT.

V gene TRBV27 combines with J gene TRBJ2-1; weak D call: TRBD1 (5 bases). V gave up 7 bases and J gave up 3 bases, with 10 bases separating them. CDR3 length: 13 amino acids. Germline V CDR1 and CDR2: MNHEY, SMNVEV (reference sequence). CDR3 in amino acids: CASKPGHYNEQFF. The CDR3, as DNA: TGTGCCAGCAAGCCAGGGCACTACAATGAGCAGTTCTTC.

The V call is TRBV7-3, the J call TRBJ2-1, with 9 bases aligning to TRBD2. Germline V gene data show CDR1 as SGHTA and CDR2 as FQGTGA. The CDR3 runs to 14 residues. With 9 bases clipped from V and 2 bases from J, the junction kept 5 bases outside the gene matches. The CDR3 sequence: CARRAGGTYNEQFF. CDR3 bases: TGTGCCAGGAGAGCGGGAGGAACCTACAATGAGCAGTTCTTC.

The V call is TRBV14, the J call TRBJ2-2; D remains unclear. The CDR3 contains 15 residues. Trimming cost V 1 base and J 10 bases, with 16 bases left between them. From germline, CDR1 is SGHDN and CDR2 FVKESK. The CDR3 reads CASSQAKPTSAELFF. The CDR3 coding sequence is TGTGCCAGCAGCCAAGCCAAGCCAACTTCCGCGGAGCTGTTTTTT.

This clonotype showed up many times. This chain uses TRBV28 with TRBJ1-1, with TRBD1 as a possible D gene (6 bases). This CDR3 has 11 residues. Trimming took off 8 bases at V and 11 bases at J, with 15 bases between the two ends. Germline CDR1 MDHEN, CDR2 SYDVKM. The CDR3 nucleotides read TGTGCCAGCCTGGTGGGGGGCCATGCTTTCTTT. Protein sequence: CASLVGGHAFF.

The chain is built from TRBV11-2 and TRBJ1-2, with 7 bases aligning to TRBD1. Germline CDR1 is SGHAT and CDR2 is FQNNGV. The J segment lost 8 bases and the V segment lost 4 bases, leaving 13 bases of the junction unmatched. There are 15 residues in the CDR3. The CDR3 loop is CASSSIGGRALGYTF. The CDR3 DNA reads TGTGCCAGCAGCTCTATAGGGGGCCGGGCTTTGGGCTACACCTTC.

This clonotype was counted a single time. The J gene is TRBJ2-5, the V gene TRBV9, with 11 bases fitting TRBD1. CDR3 length: 16 residues. V shed 0 bases and J 5 bases; nucleotides not matched to a gene: 6. In germline, CDR1 is SGDLS, CDR2 YYNGEE. This CDR3 reads CASSVEGQGAGETQYF. CDR3 coding DNA: TGTGCCAGCAGCGTAGAAGGACAGGGGGCCGGGGAGACCCAGTACTTC. The complete variable domain, with remaining parts taken from reference TRBV9 and TRBJ2-5, reads DSGVTQTPKHLITATGQRVTLRCSPRSGDLSVYWYQQSLDQGLQFLIQYYNGEERAKGNILERFSAQQFPDLHSELNLSSLELGDSALYFCASSVEGQGAGETQYFGPGTRLLVL.

This chain connects TRBV7-9 to TRBJ2-1, with 12 bases lining up with TRBD2. The CDR3 is 17 amino acids. The V gene's germline CDR1 is SEHNR and CDR2 FQNEAQ (reference sequence). Germline trimming cut 1 base from V and 9 bases from J; bases unmatched to any gene: 10. The chain's CDR3 is CASSLVSWTSGMAEQFF. CDR3 nucleotide sequence: TGTGCCAGCAGCTTAGTTTCTTGGACTAGCGGGATGGCTGAGCAGTTCTTC.

This chain connects TRBV20-1 to TRBJ2-1, with D uncertain. This CDR3 is built from 14 residues. The germline V gene has CDR1 DFQATT and CDR2 SNEGSKA (reference sequence). With 5 bases removed from V and 0 bases from J, the gap between germline ends came to 11 bases. CDR3 sequence: CSAPRQDSYNEQFF. The CDR3 coding sequence is TGCAGTGCTCCCCGCCAGGACTCCTACAATGAGCAGTTCTTC.

This clonotype was observed at least ten times. The genes are TRBV20-1 and TRBJ2-7; 13 nucleotides align to TRBD2. Germline V CDR1 and CDR2: DFQATT, SNEGSKA (reference sequence). Unmatched junction bases numbered 14, after V lost 0 bases and J lost 6 bases. The CDR3 extends over 18 amino acids. CDR3 residues: CSARDSGTSGNPATEQYF. Here the CDR3 DNA reads TGCAGTGCTAGAGATTCAGGGACTAGCGGGAATCCCGCAACCGAGCAGTACTTC.

To note about this clonotype: One base away lies a much larger clone, so this may be a sequencing read error. V and J are TRBV7-8 and TRBJ2-6; D may be TRBD1 (5 bases). The CDR3 loop spans 19 amino acids. V was cut by 3 bases and J by 2 bases, with 20 bases left in between. CDR1 and CDR2 (germline): SGHVS, FQNEAQ. The CDR3, as DNA: TGTGCCAGCAGCTTCGTTCGGGTATCCGAAGGGGCTGGGGCCAACGTCCTGACTTTC. This encodes CASSFVRVSEGAGANVLTF.

This clonotype appeared a few times. The chain recombines TRBV3-1 with TRBJ1-5; D gene uncertain. CDR3 length: 12 residues. Per germline, CDR1 LGHDT and CDR2 YNNKEL (reference sequence). The germline V and J ends were trimmed by 0 bases and 4 bases, with 1 base remaining between them. CDR3 in amino acids: CASSQENQPQHF. In nucleotides, the CDR3 is TGTGCCAGCAGCCAAGAGAATCAGCCCCAGCATTTT.

This clonotype appeared a few times. The genes are TRBV11-3 and TRBJ2-1; 8 bases agree with TRBD2. Trimming took 5 bases from V and 6 from J; bases not matched to a gene: 15. The V gene's germline CDR1 is SGHNT and CDR2 YENEEA. This CDR3 contains 17 residues. The CDR3 DNA reads TGTGCCAGCAGCCCTCTGGGGAACAGCGGGAGTAGCAATGAGCAGTTCTTC. Encoded protein: CASSPLGNSGSSNEQFF.